The T cell receptor (beta chain) under discussion was sequenced for a study of shared T cell receptors in the human thymus. V lost 1 base, J lost 2 bases, and 16 bases lay in between. This CDR3 contains 18 residues. Germline V gives CDR1 SGHDT, CDR2 YYEEEE. Generated by immunoSEQ multiplex PCR, the TCRdb table keeps only in-frame clones and is missing some. The sample lists 720,000 or so clones, 80% to 90% seen once, with around 0.01% in the top ten. The sample was also linked to a second study, of human thymus T cells. That investigation notes: Unrelated individuals reportedly shared highly overlapping thymic TCR repertoires.

The rearrangement uses TRBV5-6 and TRBJ2-6; D is possibly TRBD1 (5 bases). Sequencing was performed on thymocytes. The sequence derives from a girl under three years old with a congenital heart defect. CDR3 sequence: CASSLFRGARTGANVLTF. As DNA, the CDR3 is TGTGCCAGCAGCTTGTTTCGTGGGGCGCGGACTGGGGCCAACGTCCTGACTTTC.